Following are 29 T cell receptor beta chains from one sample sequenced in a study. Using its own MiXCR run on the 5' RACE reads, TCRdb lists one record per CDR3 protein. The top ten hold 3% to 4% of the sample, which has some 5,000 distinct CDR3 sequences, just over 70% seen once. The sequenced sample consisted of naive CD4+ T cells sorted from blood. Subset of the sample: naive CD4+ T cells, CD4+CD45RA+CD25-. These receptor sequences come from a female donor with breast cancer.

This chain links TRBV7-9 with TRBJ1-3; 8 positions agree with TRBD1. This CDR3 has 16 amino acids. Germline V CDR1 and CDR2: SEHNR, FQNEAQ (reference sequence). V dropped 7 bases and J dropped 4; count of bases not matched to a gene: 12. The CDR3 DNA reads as TGTGCCAGCAACGTATGGACAGGGATTGACGGAAACACCATATATTTT. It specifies CASNVWTGIDGNTIYF.

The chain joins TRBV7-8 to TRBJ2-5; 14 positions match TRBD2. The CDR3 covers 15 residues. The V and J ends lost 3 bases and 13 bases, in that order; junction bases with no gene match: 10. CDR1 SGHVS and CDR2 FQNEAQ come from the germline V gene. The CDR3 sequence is CASSFGTSGGTRPYF. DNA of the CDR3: TGTGCCAGCAGCTTTGGGACTAGCGGGGGTACGCGGCCGTACTTC.

The CDR3 sequence is CASSPGSGETQYF. For the CDR3, the DNA is TGTGCCAGCAGTCCCGGCTCGGGGGAGACCCAGTACTTC. V usage is TRBV6-6 and J usage is TRBJ2-5; D may be TRBD2 (5 bases). The CDR3 length is 13 residues. CDR1 and CDR2 from the germline V gene are MNHNY and SVGAGI (reference sequence). The V end was cut by 5 bases, the J end by 5 bases, with 12 bases between.

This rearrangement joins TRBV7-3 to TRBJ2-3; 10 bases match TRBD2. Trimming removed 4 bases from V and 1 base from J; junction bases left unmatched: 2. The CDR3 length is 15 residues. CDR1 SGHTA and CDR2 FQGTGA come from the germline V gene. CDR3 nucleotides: TGTGCCAGCAGCTCCGGACTAGCGGGCACAGATACGCAGTATTTT. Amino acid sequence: CASSSGLAGTDTQYF.

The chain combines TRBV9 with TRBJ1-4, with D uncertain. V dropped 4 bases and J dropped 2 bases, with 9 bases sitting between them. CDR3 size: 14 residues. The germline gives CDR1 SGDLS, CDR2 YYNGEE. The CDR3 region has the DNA TGTGCCAGCAGCTTGACATCGACTAATGAAAAACTGTTTTTT. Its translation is CASSLTSTNEKLFF.

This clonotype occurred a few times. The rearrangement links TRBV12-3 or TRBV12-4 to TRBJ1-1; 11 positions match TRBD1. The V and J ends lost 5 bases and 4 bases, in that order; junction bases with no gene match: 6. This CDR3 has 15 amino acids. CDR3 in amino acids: CASSPGTGGVTEAFF. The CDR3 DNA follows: TGTGCCAGCAGTCCGGGGACAGGGGGTGTCACTGAAGCTTTCTTT.

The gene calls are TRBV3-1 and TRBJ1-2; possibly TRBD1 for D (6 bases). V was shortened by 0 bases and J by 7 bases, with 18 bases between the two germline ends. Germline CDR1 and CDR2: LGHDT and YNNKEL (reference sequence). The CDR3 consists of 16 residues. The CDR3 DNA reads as TGTGCCAGCAGCCAAGATTGGGGGGCGAAGGGTAGTGGCTACACCTTC. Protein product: CASSQDWGAKGSGYTF.

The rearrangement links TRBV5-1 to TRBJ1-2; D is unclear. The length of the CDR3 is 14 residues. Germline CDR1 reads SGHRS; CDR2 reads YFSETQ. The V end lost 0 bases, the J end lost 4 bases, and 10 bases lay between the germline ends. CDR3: CASSLETSSYGYTF. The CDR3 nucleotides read TGCGCCAGCAGCTTGGAGACCAGCTCCTATGGCTACACCTTC.

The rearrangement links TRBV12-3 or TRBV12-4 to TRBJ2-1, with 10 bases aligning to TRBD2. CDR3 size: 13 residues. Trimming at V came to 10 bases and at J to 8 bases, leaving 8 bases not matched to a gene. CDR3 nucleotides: TGTGCCACCAAACCAGGGACTAGCGATGAGCAGTTCTTC. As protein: CATKPGTSDEQFF.

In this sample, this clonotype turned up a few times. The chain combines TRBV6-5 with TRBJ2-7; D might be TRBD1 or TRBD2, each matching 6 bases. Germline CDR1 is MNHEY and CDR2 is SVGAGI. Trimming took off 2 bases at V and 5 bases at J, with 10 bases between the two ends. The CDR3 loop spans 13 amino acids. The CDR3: CASSYLRGHEQYF. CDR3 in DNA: TGTGCCAGCAGTTACCTTCGGGGGCACGAGCAGTACTTC.

CDR3 residues: CASSVGSGTQETQYF. The CDR3 DNA is TGTGCCAGCAGCGTAGGGTCAGGAACCCAAGAGACCCAGTACTTC. This rearrangement joins TRBV11-2 to TRBJ2-5; D is ambiguous. V was cut by 5 bases and J by 1 base, with 14 bases left in between. The V gene's germline CDR1 is SGHAT and CDR2 FQNNGV. This CDR3 contains 15 residues.

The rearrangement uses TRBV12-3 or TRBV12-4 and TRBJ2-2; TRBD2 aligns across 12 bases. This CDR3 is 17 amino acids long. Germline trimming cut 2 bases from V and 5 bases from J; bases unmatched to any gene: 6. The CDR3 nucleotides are TGTGCCAGCAGTTTAAGTCTAGCGGGAGGGAAGACCGGGGAGCTGTTTTTT. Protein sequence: CASSLSLAGGKTGELFF.

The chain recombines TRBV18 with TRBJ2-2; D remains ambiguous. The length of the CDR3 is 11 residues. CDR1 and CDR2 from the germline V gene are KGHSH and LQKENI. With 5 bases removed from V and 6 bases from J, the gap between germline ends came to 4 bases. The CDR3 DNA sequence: TGTGCCAGCTCAGACGCCGGGGAGCTGTTTTTT. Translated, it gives CASSDAGELFF.

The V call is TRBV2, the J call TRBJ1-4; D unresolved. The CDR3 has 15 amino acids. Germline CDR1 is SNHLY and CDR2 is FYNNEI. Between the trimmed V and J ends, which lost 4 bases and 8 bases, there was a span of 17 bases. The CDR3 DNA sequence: TGTGCCAGCAGTGCCGACCGGGCCCCGAAGGAAAAACTGTTTTTT. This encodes CASSADRAPKEKLFF.

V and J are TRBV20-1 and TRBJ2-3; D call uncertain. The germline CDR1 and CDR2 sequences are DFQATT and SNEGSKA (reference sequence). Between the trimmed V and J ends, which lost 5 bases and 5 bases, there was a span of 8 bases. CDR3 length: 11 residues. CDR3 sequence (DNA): TGCAGTGCTGGAAGACTAGATACGCAGTATTTT. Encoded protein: CSAGRLDTQYF.

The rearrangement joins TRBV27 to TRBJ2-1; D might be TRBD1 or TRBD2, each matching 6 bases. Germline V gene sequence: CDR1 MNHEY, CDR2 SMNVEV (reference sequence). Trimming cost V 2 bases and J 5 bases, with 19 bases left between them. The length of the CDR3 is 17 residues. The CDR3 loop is CASSLRGAGVMNNEQFF. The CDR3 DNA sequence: TGTGCCAGCAGTTTAAGGGGGGCAGGGGTTATGAACAATGAGCAGTTCTTC.

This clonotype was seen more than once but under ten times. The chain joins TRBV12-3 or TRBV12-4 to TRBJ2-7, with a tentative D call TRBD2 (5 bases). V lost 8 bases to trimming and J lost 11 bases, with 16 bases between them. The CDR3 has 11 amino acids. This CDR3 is CASGELGQKYF. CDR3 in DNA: TGTGCCAGCGGTGAACTAGGCCAGAAGTACTTC.

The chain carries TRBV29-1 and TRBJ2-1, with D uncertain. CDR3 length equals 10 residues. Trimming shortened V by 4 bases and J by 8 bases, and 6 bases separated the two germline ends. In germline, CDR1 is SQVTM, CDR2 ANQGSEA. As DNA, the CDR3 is TGCAGCGTTGGAGCTTATGAGCAGTTCTTC. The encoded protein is CSVGAYEQFF.

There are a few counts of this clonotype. The CDR3 region is CASRPSQGGVDTQYF. CDR3 sequence (DNA): TGTGCCAGCAGGCCGTCCCAGGGCGGCGTGGATACGCAGTATTTT. The genes are TRBV12-3 or TRBV12-4 and TRBJ2-3, with D tentatively TRBD1 (5 bases). V was shortened by 6 bases and J by 6 bases, with 19 bases between the two germline ends. The CDR3 contains 15 residues.

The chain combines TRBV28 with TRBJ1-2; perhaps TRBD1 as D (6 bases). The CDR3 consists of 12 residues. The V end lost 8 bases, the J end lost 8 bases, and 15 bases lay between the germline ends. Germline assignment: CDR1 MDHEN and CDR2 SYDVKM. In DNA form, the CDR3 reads TGTGCCAGCGGAGGACAGCTGTGGGGCTACACCTTC. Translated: CASGGQLWGYTF.

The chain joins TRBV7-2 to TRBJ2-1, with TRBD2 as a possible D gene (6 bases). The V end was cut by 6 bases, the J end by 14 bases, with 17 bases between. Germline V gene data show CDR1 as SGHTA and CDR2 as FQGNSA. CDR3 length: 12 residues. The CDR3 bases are TGTGCCAGCAGATCGCCGCGGGACTCGGAGTTCTTC. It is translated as CASRSPRDSEFF.

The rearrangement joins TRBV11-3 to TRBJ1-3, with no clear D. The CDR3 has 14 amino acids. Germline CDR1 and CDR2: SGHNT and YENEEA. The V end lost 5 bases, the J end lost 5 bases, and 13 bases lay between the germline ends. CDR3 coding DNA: TGTGCCAGCAGCGCAAACGGATATCGAAACACCATATATTTT. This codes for CASSANGYRNTIYF. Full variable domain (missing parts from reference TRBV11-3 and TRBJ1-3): EAGVVQSPRYKIIEKKQPVAFWCNPISGHNTLYWYLQNLGQGPELLIRYENEEAVDDSQLPKDRFSAERLKGVDSTLKIQPAELGDSAVYLCASSANGYRNTIYFGEGSWLTVV.

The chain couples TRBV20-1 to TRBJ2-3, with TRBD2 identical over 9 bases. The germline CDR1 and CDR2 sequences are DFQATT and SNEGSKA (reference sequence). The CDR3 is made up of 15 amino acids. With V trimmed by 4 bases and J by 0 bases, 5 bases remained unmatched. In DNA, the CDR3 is TGCAGTGCTACCGAGCGGGGGGTCAGCACAGATACGCAGTATTTT. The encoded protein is CSATERGVSTDTQYF.

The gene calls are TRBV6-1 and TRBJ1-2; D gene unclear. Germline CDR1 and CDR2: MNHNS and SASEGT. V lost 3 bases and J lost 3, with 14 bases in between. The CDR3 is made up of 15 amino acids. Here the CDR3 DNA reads TGTGCCAGCAGTGAGGTCTGGCCACCTTACTATGGCTACACCTTC. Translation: CASSEVWPPYYGYTF.

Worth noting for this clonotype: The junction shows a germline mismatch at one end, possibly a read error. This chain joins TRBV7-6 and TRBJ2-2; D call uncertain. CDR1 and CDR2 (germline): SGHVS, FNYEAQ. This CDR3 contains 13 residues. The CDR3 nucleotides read TGTGCTAGCAGCCCAGACTTATCCGGGGAGCTGTTTTTT. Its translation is CASSPDLSGELFF. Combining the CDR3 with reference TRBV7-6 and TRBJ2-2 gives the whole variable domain GAGVSQSPRYKVTKRGQDVALRCDPISGHVSLYWYRQALGQGPEFLTYFNYEAQQDKSGLPNDRFSAERPEGSISTLTIQRTEQRDSAMYRCASSPDLSGELFFGEGSRLTVL.

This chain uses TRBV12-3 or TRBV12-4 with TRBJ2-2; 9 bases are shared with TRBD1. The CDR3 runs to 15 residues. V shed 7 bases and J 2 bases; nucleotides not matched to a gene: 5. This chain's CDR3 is CASKRTGVNTGELFF. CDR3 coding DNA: TGTGCCAGCAAAAGGACAGGGGTTAACACCGGGGAGCTGTTTTTT.

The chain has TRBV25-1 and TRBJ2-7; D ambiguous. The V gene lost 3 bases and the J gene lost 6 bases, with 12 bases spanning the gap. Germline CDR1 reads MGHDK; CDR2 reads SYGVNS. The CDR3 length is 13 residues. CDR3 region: CASSEWTAREQYF. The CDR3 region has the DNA TGTGCCAGCAGTGAGTGGACCGCTCGCGAGCAGTACTTC.

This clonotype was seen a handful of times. The DNA for the CDR3 is TGTGCCAGCAGCTTAACGGACACCCGCTCCTACAATGAGCAGTTCTTC. As protein: CASSLTDTRSYNEQFF. This chain uses TRBV7-3 with TRBJ2-1; D might be TRBD1 (5 bases). This CDR3 spans 16 amino acids. Germline V lookup: CDR1 SGHTA, CDR2 FQGTGA. Trimming removed 0 bases from V and 0 bases from J, with 9 bases in between.

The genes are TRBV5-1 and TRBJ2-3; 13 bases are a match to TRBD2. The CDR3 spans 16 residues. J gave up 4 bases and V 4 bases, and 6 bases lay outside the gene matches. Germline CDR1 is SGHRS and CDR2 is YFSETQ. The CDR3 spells CASSPGTSGMPDTQYF. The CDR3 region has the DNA TGCGCCAGCAGCCCGGGGACTAGCGGGATGCCAGATACGCAGTATTTT. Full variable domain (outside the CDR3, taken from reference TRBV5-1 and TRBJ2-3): KAGVTQTPRYLIKTRGQQVTLSCSPISGHRSVSWYQQTPGQGLQFLFEYFSETQRNKGNFPGRFSGRQFSNSRSEMNVSTLELGDSALYLCASSPGTSGMPDTQYFGPGTRLTVL.